The entry below describes one T cell receptor (beta chain). Its antigen is unknown. This CDR3 region has 13 residues. The germline V and J ends were trimmed by 0 bases and 4 bases, with 7 bases remaining between them. Germline CDR1 SGHRS, CDR2 YFSETQ. The data are from a study of CD8 T cells in Susac syndrome. Study outcomes and limitations: The number of individuals included in the study's TCR sequencing and HLA analysis was acknowledged as relatively small.

An input of roughly 0.45 to 1 ug of RNA was subjected to reverse transcription using random hexamers. By means of immunoSEQ multiplex PCR, TCR beta CDR3 spanning 54 Vbeta and 13 Jbeta underwent amplification. From the immunoSEQ multiplex PCR reads, TCRdb called clonotypes with MiXCR, one entry per CDR3 protein. This sample yields over 120,000 distinct CDR3 sequences, of which 94% are seen a single time; 0.07% to 0.1% belongs to the top ten. Sequencing of TCR beta was performed on blood CD8+ T cells and on blood CD4+ T cells. This sequence joins TRBV5-1 and TRBJ1-2; D might be TRBD1 (5 bases). Sequencing was done on a sample of CD4+ T cells from PBMCs. This TCR was recovered from a human donor in good health. As DNA, the CDR3 is TGCGCCAGCAGCTTGGGACAGTTCTATGGCTACACCTTC. Residues: CASSLGQFYGYTF. Based on the CDR3 plus reference TRBV5-1 and TRBJ1-2, the full variable domain is KAGVTQTPRYLIKTRGQQVTLSCSPISGHRSVSWYQQTPGQGLQFLFEYFSETQRNKGNFPGRFSGRQFSNSRSEMNVSTLELGDSALYLCASSLGQFYGYTFGSGTRLTVV.